The present entry profiles one T cell receptor beta chain with its context. The junction had 9 bases not matched to a gene; V was cut back by 6 bases and J by 8 bases. The CDR3 sequence is 14 residues long. Germline values: CDR1 SEHNR, CDR2 FQNEAQ (reference sequence). Libraries were prepared by immunoSEQ multiplex PCR; TCRdb keeps only in-frame clonotypes and omits some of them. Of roughly 75,000 clones in the sample, around 91% are singletons; the top ten hold about 1.9%. The data are from a study of T cell changes during pregnancy in multiple sclerosis. The chain recombines TRBV7-9 with TRBJ1-4, with TRBD1 matching 7 bases. The sequence derives from a female donor with multiple sclerosis, enrolled in a pregnancy study. The input for sequencing was peripheral blood, taken before pregnancy. The CDR3 protein is CASSPTGAGEKLFF. The CDR3, as DNA: TGTGCCAGCAGTCCTACAGGGGCTGGAGAAAAACTGTTTTTT.